The 10 T cell receptor beta chains below were found in one sample sequenced in a study of blood T cell repertoires in COVID-19. The method was immunoSEQ multiplex PCR; TCRdb's version includes in-frame clones alone and lacks a portion of them. The sample consists of tens of thousands of clones, roughly 85% of them appearing once. Sequencing used peripheral blood. These receptors were obtained from a man between 60 and 70 years old with acute or convalescent COVID-19.

V gene TRBV19 combines with J gene TRBJ1-1; 8 bases fit TRBD1. V gave up 8 bases and J gave up 8 bases; unmatched junction bases: 4. This CDR3 contains 11 residues. Germline V gene sequence: CDR1 LNHDA, CDR2 SQIVND (reference sequence). CDR3 amino acids: CASGRDREAFF. The CDR3 bases are TGTGCCAGTGGCCGGGACAGGGAAGCTTTCTTT.

The rearrangement joins TRBV19 to TRBJ1-3, with D possibly being TRBD1 (6 bases). Germline CDR1 is LNHDA and CDR2 is SQIVND (reference sequence). The CDR3 sequence is 15 residues long. With 5 bases removed from V and 0 bases from J, the gap between germline ends came to 11 bases. This CDR3 is CASSFRTVSGNTIYF. The CDR3 DNA reads TGTGCCAGTAGTTTTCGGACAGTCTCTGGAAACACCATATATTTT. Full variable domain (remainder filled in from reference TRBV19 and TRBJ1-3): DGGITQSPKYLFRKEGQNVTLSCEQNLNHDAMYWYRQDPGQGLRLIYYSQIVNDFQKGDIAEGYSVSREKKESFPLTVTSAQKNPTAFYLCASSFRTVSGNTIYFGEGSWLTVV.

This rearrangement joins TRBV20-1 to TRBJ2-2; tentatively, D is TRBD2 (5 bases). The germline gives CDR1 DFQATT, CDR2 SNEGSKA (reference sequence). Deletions cut 3 bases from V and 2 bases from J, with 10 bases between. This CDR3 has 14 residues. CDR3 sequence: CSASSRGNTGELFF. DNA for the CDR3: TGCAGTGCTAGTTCTCGGGGTAACACCGGGGAGCTGTTTTTT.

The chain is built from TRBV18 and TRBJ2-3, with a possible D match to TRBD2 (6 bases). Germline V lookup: CDR1 KGHSH, CDR2 LQKENI. The germline V and J ends were trimmed by 2 bases and 6 bases, with 15 bases remaining between them. The CDR3 spans 15 residues. CDR3 DNA: TGTGCCAGCTCACCAGGAGGGAAGACGGACGATACGCAGTATTTT. Translating gives CASSPGGKTDDTQYF.

The gene calls are TRBV4-1 and TRBJ2-6; TRBD1 aligns across 9 bases. V was clipped by 0 bases and J by 4 bases; unmatched bases: 10. Looked up from germline, CDR1 is MGHRA and CDR2 is YSYEKL. The CDR3 is made up of 19 amino acids. CDR3 loop: CASSQDQGQGRLGANVLTF. The CDR3 DNA sequence: TGCGCCAGCAGCCAAGATCAAGGACAGGGGCGATTAGGGGCCAACGTCCTGACTTTC.

V usage is TRBV3-1 (or the pseudogene TRBV3-2) and J usage is TRBJ2-1; 11 nucleotides line up with TRBD2. V shed 2 bases, J shed 9 bases, and the junction held 9 bases outside the gene matches. From germline, CDR1 is LGHDT and CDR2 YNNKEL (reference sequence). The CDR3 extends over 16 amino acids. This CDR3 is CASSQPASGGNREQFF. The CDR3 DNA sequence: TGTGCCAGCAGCCAACCTGCTAGCGGGGGGAACCGTGAGCAGTTCTTC.

The chain couples TRBV6-5 to TRBJ2-3; perhaps TRBD2 as D (7 bases). The CDR3 length is 15 residues. Germline CDR1 MNHEY, CDR2 SVGAGI. Trimming pared 4 bases from V and 1 base from J, leaving 12 bases between. The CDR3 loop is CASSSRGARTDTQYF. The CDR3 coding sequence is TGTGCCAGCAGTTCCCGGGGGGCCCGCACAGATACGCAGTATTTT.

The rearrangement joins TRBV30 to TRBJ2-7, with 10 nucleotides matching TRBD2. The CDR3 contains 14 residues. Germline trimming cut 5 bases from V and 3 bases from J; bases unmatched to any gene: 7. The germline CDR1 and CDR2 sequences are GTSNPN and SVGIG (reference sequence). The CDR3 region is CAWDRAGGVYEQYF. The CDR3 DNA reads TGTGCCTGGGACAGAGCGGGAGGGGTCTACGAGCAGTACTTC. Combining the CDR3 with reference TRBV30 and TRBJ2-7 gives the whole variable domain SQTIHQWPATLVQPVGSPLSLECTVEGTSNPNLYWYRQAAGRGLQLLFYSVGIGQISSEVPQNLSASRPQDRQFILSSKKLLLSDSGFYLCAWDRAGGVYEQYFGPGTRLTVT.

The J gene is TRBJ2-1, the V gene TRBV19; D possibly corresponds to TRBD1 (6 bases). CDR3 length: 15 residues. Germline CDR1 and CDR2: LNHDA and SQIVND (reference sequence). With 4 bases removed from V and 3 bases from J, the gap between germline ends came to 13 bases. The DNA for the CDR3 is TGTGCCAGTAGTAGTGGACAGACTCACTACAATGAGCAGTTCTTC. Its translation is CASSSGQTHYNEQFF.

The chain links TRBV6-1 to TRBJ2-1, with D maybe TRBD2 (6 bases). Trimming shortened V by 2 bases and J by 7 bases, and 15 bases separated the two germline ends. CDR3 length: 15 amino acids. CDR1 is MNHNS, CDR2 SASEGT, per germline. Here the CDR3 reads CASSESLAGGNEQFF. The CDR3 DNA sequence: TGTGCCAGCAGTGAATCACTAGCTGGGGGGAATGAGCAGTTCTTC.